A selection of T cell receptor beta chains follows, all from one sample in a study of cytomegalovirus exposure and HLA in healthy donors. Sequencing was performed with immunoSEQ multiplex PCR; in TCRdb, only in-frame clones are kept and a portion is missing. The data contain a few hundred thousand clones, approximately 70% of them seen just once; the ten biggest clones take up less than 2%. The sequencing sample was made of PBMCs. These receptors were collected from a woman aged 25 to 39 in good health and CMV-seronegative. Both conserved end residues are part of each CDR3.

j_gene,v_gene,CDR3aa
TRBJ2-1,TRBV5-1,CASRRLADDGGNEQFF
TRBJ2-3,TRBV7-6,CASSPRRAGHTDTQYF
TRBJ2-6,TRBV6-5,CASSYSQFGANVLTF
TRBJ1-2,TRBV7-8,CASSLTANYGYTF
TRBJ2-2,TRBV19,CASSSRRGAGELFF
TRBJ1-2,TRBV19,CASIGDRLTMAGYTF
TRBJ1-5,TRBV4-2,CASSQAQASIQPQHF
TRBJ1-1,TRBV10-3,CAISGGQGYTEAFF
TRBJ2-7,TRBV6-1,CASSEVRAYEQYF
TRBJ1-4,TRBV6-6,CASSRTGGYEKLFF
TRBJ1-1,TRBV7-9,CAGGDRGETEAFF
TRBJ2-3,TRBV19,CASSIAGGRTDTQYF
TRBJ1-2,TRBV19,CASSTRTFNYGYTF
TRBJ2-5,TRBV5-4,CASSPTLGQGETQYF
TRBJ2-2,TRBV4-2,CASSQEGHGAPGELFF
TRBJ1-2,TRBV7-9,CASSLGGTSPLGYTF
TRBJ2-5,TRBV4-1,CASSQGYRQETQYF
TRBJ2-1,TRBV7-9,CASSSLLAGAYNEQFF
TRBJ1-4,TRBV7-2,CASSLDTSTNEKLFF
TRBJ2-2,TRBV9,CASSVGHTGTGELFF
TRBJ1-2,TRBV5-5,CASSLAGQGDYGYTF
TRBJ1-1,TRBV5-1,CASSEAREAFF
TRBJ2-7,TRBV7-9,CASATGTSHDEQYF
TRBJ2-5,TRBV5-1,CASAFGVQETQYF
TRBJ2-7,TRBV6-1,CASSDGLKGDEQYF
TRBJ2-2,TRBV12-5,CASGSPGTGELFF
TRBJ2-1,TRBV7-6,CASSAPGGAHNEQFF
TRBJ2-2,TRBV7-9,CASTSTGELFF
TRBJ1-5,TRBV12-5,CASADETVFNQPQHF
TRBJ1-5,TRBV28,CASSPAGNQGGQPQHF
TRBJ2-7,TRBV19,CASSISAGREQYF
TRBJ2-3,TRBV5-1,CASSSGSSGGKDTQYF
TRBJ1-5,TRBV21-1,CASSKGGDNQPQHF
TRBJ1-1,TRBV11-2,CASSLQGALEAFF
TRBJ1-1,TRBV5-6,CASSGTYLNTEAFF
TRBJ2-1,TRBV6-6,CAIKTGDIYNEQFF